A selection of T cell receptor beta chains follows, all from one sample in a study of OX40 agonist ivuxolimab in advanced cancers. Libraries were prepared by immunoSEQ multiplex PCR; TCRdb keeps only in-frame clonotypes and omits some of them. The repertoire holds 9,500 to 12,000 clones, with roughly nine tenths as singletons. Sequencing used CD4+ or CD8+ T cells sorted from blood, obtained in a trial of the OX40 agonist ivuxolimab. These receptor sequences come from an adult with an advanced solid tumor such as melanoma, head and neck, liver or kidney cancer. Both conserved end residues are part of each CDR3. A D gene is named only where the DNA matches it firmly. Some rows mark clone size as missing; the rest say once, few, many or name a class of expanded clone.

v_call	clone_size	j_call	d_call	cdr3_nt	cdr3_aa
TRBV6-5	.	TRBJ2-5	.	TGTGCCAGCAGTGACTACAGGGTACAAGAGACCCAGTACTTC	CASSDYRVQETQYF
TRBV7-9	.	TRBJ1-1	.	TGTGCCAGCAGCCCTGGGGTTGAAGCTTTCTTT	CASSPGVEAFF
TRBV6-5	.	TRBJ1-1	.	TGTGCCAGCAACCACCTGAACACTGAAGCTTTCTTT	CASNHLNTEAFF
TRBV5-1	.	TRBJ2-1	.	TGCGCCAGCAGCTTGGGCGTGCAGGGTTCCTACAATGAGCAGTTCTTC	CASSLGVQGSYNEQFF
TRBV7-6	.	TRBJ2-2	TRBD1	TGTGCCAGCAGCCGTAACAGGGGCACCGGGGAGCTGTTTTTT	CASSRNRGTGELFF
TRBV6-6	.	TRBJ2-7	.	TGTGCCAGCTCCCCCCCGGGCCCCTCCTACGAGCAGTACTTC	CASSPPGPSYEQYF
TRBV27	.	TRBJ2-5	TRBD1	TGTGCCAGCAGTTTATTGGCGGGGACAGGGGAGACCCAGTACTTC	CASSLLAGTGETQYF
TRBV7-8	.	TRBJ1-5	.	TGTGCCAGCAGCTTAAGCCGGGTATTCCAGCCCCAGCATTTT	CASSLSRVFQPQHF
TRBV27	.	TRBJ2-7	.	TGTGCCAGCAGTTTATTCGCAGCCTACGAGCAGTACTTC	CASSLFAAYEQYF
TRBV7-9	.	TRBJ1-2	.	TGTGCCAGCAGCTTAGAACCTGGCTACACCTTC	CASSLEPGYTF
TRBV7-6	.	TRBJ2-5	TRBD1	TGTGCCAGCAGGGGACAGGAGATGTTAGAGACCCAGTACTTC	CASRGQEMLETQYF
TRBV30	.	TRBJ2-2	.	TGTGCCTGGAGTGTTAAGTGGGGAGCCGGGGAGCTGTTTTTT	CAWSVKWGAGELFF
TRBV5-8	.	TRBJ1-1	.	TGTGCCAGCAGCTTGATGGAGGGATCGTTGACTGAAGCTTTCTTT	CASSLMEGSLTEAFF
TRBV14	.	TRBJ1-1	.	TGTGCCAGCAGCCAAGATTACAACAGAATGAACACTGAAGCTTTCTTT	CASSQDYNRMNTEAFF
TRBV15	.	TRBJ1-3	TRBD1	TGTGCCACCAGCAATCCTCGCAGGGGGCCTGGAAACACCATATATTTT	CATSNPRRGPGNTIYF
TRBV5-1	once	TRBJ2-1	.	TGCGCCAGCAGCTTGTATTTTGGGGGAAGTTCCTACAATGAGCAGTTCTTC	CASSLYFGGSSYNEQFF
TRBV7-9	.	TRBJ2-1	TRBD1	TGTGCCAGCAGCCCCCAGATGGGGACAGGGGATCCCAATGAGCAGTTCTTC	CASSPQMGTGDPNEQFF
TRBV6-1	once	TRBJ1-5	.	TGTGCCAGCAGTGAAAACAGTCCCCATCAGCCCCAGCATTTT	CASSENSPHQPQHF
TRBV7-6	.	TRBJ2-3	.	TGTGCCAGCAGCCCCACCAGGGCCCACACAGATACGCAGTATTTT	CASSPTRAHTDTQYF
TRBV2	.	TRBJ2-5	.	TGTGCCAATACGGGACTGGAGCTTCAAGAGACCCAGTACTTC	CANTGLELQETQYF
TRBV4-1	.	TRBJ2-7	TRBD1	TGCGCCAGCAGCCAAAGCCGGGACAGCTACGAGCAGTACTTC	CASSQSRDSYEQYF
TRBV7-9	.	TRBJ2-5	.	TGTGCCAGCAGCTTCGCGGGGGCAGAGGTAGAGACCCAGTACTTC	CASSFAGAEVETQYF
TRBV5-8	.	TRBJ1-5	.	TGTGCCAGCAGCTTGGAGGGGGGACCCGGTAGCAATCAGCCCCAGCATTTT	CASSLEGGPGSNQPQHF
TRBV5-1	few	TRBJ2-7	.	TGCGCCAGCAGCTTGGTTTGGGGGGACGAGCAGTACTTC	CASSLVWGDEQYF
TRBV2	few	TRBJ2-7	.	TGTGCCAGCAGTGAATTCCGGGGGCTGTACGAGCAGTACTTC	CASSEFRGLYEQYF
TRBV29-1	.	TRBJ2-7	TRBD1	TGCAGCGTTGTAACCGGACAGGGGATTTTCTCCTACGAGCAGTACTTC	CSVVTGQGIFSYEQYF
TRBV6-6	.	TRBJ1-5	.	TGTGCCAGCAGTTACGGGACGGGAGGTCAGCCCCAGCATTTT	CASSYGTGGQPQHF
TRBV18	.	TRBJ2-5	.	TGTGCCAGCTCAGCAGGGGACCGAGGTGGAGCAATGGGAGGGGAAGAGACCCAGTACTTC	CASSAGDRGGAMGGEETQYF
TRBV6-6	.	TRBJ1-2	.	TGTGCCAGCAGTTTACAGGGAGGAGGGCCTGGCTACACCTTC	CASSLQGGGPGYTF
TRBV5-5	once	TRBJ2-7	TRBD2	TGTGCCAGCAGCCAGTTCGGGGGGGTCACCTACGAGCAGTACTTC	CASSQFGGVTYEQYF
TRBV5-1	.	TRBJ2-5	.	TGCGCCAGCCGAGGACAGCAAGAGACCCAGTACTTC	CASRGQQETQYF
TRBV11-2	.	TRBJ1-2	TRBD1	TGTGCCAGCAGTTCGACAGGGGGGAACTATGGCTACACCTTC	CASSSTGGNYGYTF
TRBV15	.	TRBJ2-5	.	TGTGCCACCAGCAGAGTGCGACAAGAGACCCAGTACTTC	CATSRVRQETQYF
TRBV19	.	TRBJ2-2	TRBD1	TGTGCCAGTAGTATAGGAACCAGGGGGCGCACCGGGGAGCTGTTTTTT	CASSIGTRGRTGELFF
TRBV27	.	TRBJ2-3	TRBD2	TGTGCCAGCAGTTTACTAGCGGGGGAGGGAGATACGCAGTATTTT	CASSLLAGEGDTQYF
TRBV6-4	once	TRBJ1-5	TRBD1	TGTGCCACCGGACAGGTGGGTCAGCCCCAGCATTTT	CATGQVGQPQHF
TRBV10-1	.	TRBJ2-7	.	TGCGCCAGCAGTGAGTTAGGGTCCTACGAGCAGTACTTC	CASSELGSYEQYF
TRBV7-9	.	TRBJ2-7	.	TGTGCCAGCAGCGCCTCCTACGAGCAGTACTTC	CASSASYEQYF
TRBV7-6	.	TRBJ2-2	.	TGTGCCAGCAGCTGGGGCACCGCGGGCACCGGGGAGCTGTTTTTT	CASSWGTAGTGELFF
TRBV11-3	.	TRBJ1-1	TRBD1	TGTGCCAGCAGCCTGCCACAGGGGATGAACACTGAAGCTTTCTTT	CASSLPQGMNTEAFF
TRBV10-2	.	TRBJ2-1	.	TGCGCCAGCAGTGAGAAGGGTACAGTTTACAATGAGCAGTTCTTC	CASSEKGTVYNEQFF
TRBV4-1	once	TRBJ1-2	.	TGCGCCAGCAGCCTCGGGCCCGAGGGTAACTATGGCTACACCTTC	CASSLGPEGNYGYTF
TRBV7-9	.	TRBJ1-4	.	TGTGCCAGCAGCTTAGCCCCCGGCCTCAATGAAAAACTGTTTTTT	CASSLAPGLNEKLFF
TRBV4-1	.	TRBJ2-2	.	TGCGCCAGCAGCCTTAGCGGAGGGGAGGAGCTGTTTTTT	CASSLSGGEELFF
TRBV6-5	.	TRBJ2-7	.	TGTGCCAGCAGTCCCCGCGAGGAGTTTACCTACGAGCAGTACTTC	CASSPREEFTYEQYF
TRBV19	.	TRBJ1-1	TRBD1	TGTGCCAGCAGTAAGGGGGCGGGGAACACTGAAGCTTTCTTT	CASSKGAGNTEAFF
TRBV7-2	once	TRBJ1-3	.	TGTGCCAGCAGCTTGGGGCTTGGCTCTGGAAACACCATATATTTT	CASSLGLGSGNTIYF
TRBV19	few	TRBJ2-1	.	TGTGCCAGTAGTATTGTGACAGGTGGCTACAATGAGCAGTTCTTC	CASSIVTGGYNEQFF
TRBV19	.	TRBJ2-7	TRBD1	TGTGCCAGTAGTTGGGGACAGGGTACCTACGAGCAGTACTTC	CASSWGQGTYEQYF
TRBV7-9	.	TRBJ2-1	.	TGTGCCAGCGACGGCGTCTCCTACAATGAGCAGTTCTTC	CASDGVSYNEQFF
TRBV5-6	.	TRBJ1-1	.	TGTGCCAGCAGCTTGTCGCCGGAGAACACTGAAGCTTTCTTT	CASSLSPENTEAFF
TRBV7-9	.	TRBJ2-5	.	TGTGCCAGCAGCTTAGCGCTCGGGAAAGAGACCCAGTACTTC	CASSLALGKETQYF
TRBV18	.	TRBJ2-3	.	TGTGCCAGCTCACCCCCTCGAGGCCCTCGGGGGGCGATCACAGATACGCAGTATTTT	CASSPPRGPRGAITDTQYF
TRBV6-1	medium-sized	TRBJ2-7	.	TGTGCCAGCAGTGGGACAGATCCCTACGAGCAGTACTTC	CASSGTDPYEQYF
TRBV27	.	TRBJ1-5	.	TGTGCCAGCAGGGTACGACAGCCGACTCTGCCCCAGCATTTT	CASRVRQPTLPQHF
TRBV4-1	few	TRBJ2-7	.	TGCGCCAGCAGCCAAGCTTACGGGTTGGTCTACGAGCAGTACTTC	CASSQAYGLVYEQYF
TRBV2	.	TRBJ2-1	TRBD2	TGTGCCAGCAGCGGGCGGCTAGCGGTCGATGAGCAGTTCTTC	CASSGRLAVDEQFF
TRBV11-1	.	TRBJ2-3	TRBD2	TGTGCCAGCAGCTTAATCTCAGGGAGGGGAACAGATACGCAGTATTTT	CASSLISGRGTDTQYF
TRBV28	.	TRBJ1-6	TRBD1	TGTGCCAGCAGTATCGGGACAGGGTTAGGTTCACCCCTCCACTTT	CASSIGTGLGSPLHF
TRBV5-1	once	TRBJ2-7	TRBD1	TGCGCCAGCAGTGGACAGGTCAACGAGCAGTACTTC	CASSGQVNEQYF